What follows are 20 T cell receptor beta chains derived from one specimen sequenced in a study of blood T cell repertoires in COVID-19. Some clones are missing from TCRdb's copy, which holds only in-frame ones; the method was immunoSEQ multiplex PCR. Among some 370,000 clones, approximately 89% were seen once, and the ten largest hold roughly a tenth. The sequenced sample consisted of peripheral blood. All receptors come from a woman under 40 with COVID-19, enrolled during active disease.

The chain has TRBV14 and TRBJ2-5, with no clear D. The CDR3 runs to 16 residues. The V gene lost 0 bases and the J gene lost 4 bases, with 15 bases spanning the gap. CDR1 SGHDN and CDR2 FVKESK come from the germline V gene. The CDR3 region is CASSQEYSSDIETQYF. For the CDR3, the DNA is TGTGCCAGCAGCCAAGAGTACTCATCCGACATAGAGACCCAGTACTTC. Drawing the rest from reference TRBV14 and TRBJ2-5, the complete variable domain is EAGVTQFPSHSVIEKGQTVTLRCDPISGHDNLYWYRRVMGKEIKFLLHFVKESKQDESGMPNNRFLAERTGGTYSTLKVQPAELEDSGVYFCASSQEYSSDIETQYFGPGTRLLVL.

The chain combines TRBV28 with TRBJ2-2, with 14 bases fitting TRBD2. The CDR3 length is 15 residues. Germline V gives CDR1 MDHEN, CDR2 SYDVKM. V gave up 6 bases and J gave up 7 bases; unmatched junction bases: 4. This CDR3 reads CASSKGLAGVGELFF. The CDR3 coding sequence is TGTGCCAGCAGCAAGGGACTAGCGGGAGTCGGGGAGCTGTTTTTT.

The chain couples TRBV24-1 to TRBJ2-1; TRBD2 is a possible D gene (7 bases). Per germline, CDR1 KGHDR and CDR2 SFDVKD. The CDR3 has 15 amino acids. V lost 5 bases and J 7 bases, leaving 17 bases between the germline ends. CDR3 sequence reads: CATSAWGEGGNEQFF. The CDR3 DNA sequence: TGTGCCACCAGTGCTTGGGGCGAGGGGGGGAATGAGCAGTTCTTC.

The V call is TRBV2, the J call TRBJ2-7; maybe TRBD1 (6 bases). In germline, CDR1 is SNHLY, CDR2 FYNNEI. The germline V and J ends were trimmed by 4 bases and 3 bases, with 13 bases remaining between them. The CDR3 spans 14 residues. As DNA, the CDR3 is TGTGCCAGCAGTGCCGGGCAGGGGAGCTACGAGCAGTACTTC. This gives the protein CASSAGQGSYEQYF.

The chain carries TRBV14 and TRBJ2-7, with 7 bases that match TRBD1. This CDR3 comprises 14 residues. V was clipped by 8 bases and J by 1 base; unmatched bases: 8. Germline-derived CDR1 and CDR2 are SGHDN and FVKESK. This chain's CDR3 is CASSRDSLSYEQYF. CDR3 bases: TGTGCCAGCTCCCGGGACAGCCTTTCCTACGAGCAGTACTTC.

The rearrangement joins TRBV11-2 to TRBJ2-5, with TRBD2 matching over 9 bases. CDR1 and CDR2 from the germline V gene are SGHAT and FQNNGV. CDR3 length: 16 residues. The ends lost 2 bases at V and 2 bases at J; junction bases unmatched: 6. CDR3 residues: CASSLRTSVPQETQYF. For the CDR3, the DNA is TGTGCCAGCAGCTTAAGGACTAGCGTCCCGCAAGAGACCCAGTACTTC.

The rearrangement uses TRBV3-1 (or the pseudogene TRBV3-2) and TRBJ1-6; D possibly corresponds to TRBD1 (6 bases). The V gene lost 4 bases and the J gene lost 9 bases, with 16 bases spanning the gap. The CDR3 is 15 amino acids. The germline CDR1 and CDR2 sequences are LGHDT and YNNKEL (reference sequence). CDR3 DNA: TGTGCCAGCAGCCCACTTAGACAGGTTTCTTCACCCCTCCACTTT. Translating gives CASSPLRQVSSPLHF.

This clone was seen a single time. V gene TRBV5-1 combines with J gene TRBJ1-2; a weak D match, TRBD1 (6 bases). CDR1 and CDR2 from the germline V gene are SGHRS and YFSETQ. Trimming took 4 bases from V and 4 from J, leaving 20 bases between them. The CDR3 runs to 16 residues. CDR3: CASSQDSVTTLYGYTF. The CDR3 DNA is TGCGCCAGCAGCCAGGACAGCGTTACTACTCTCTATGGCTACACCTTC.

The chain couples TRBV19 to TRBJ1-6, with TRBD1 matching 7 bases. Germline V gene lookup returns CDR1 LNHDA and CDR2 SQIVND (reference sequence). The length of the CDR3 is 13 residues. V lost 5 bases to trimming and J lost 9 bases; unmatched junction nucleotides: 4. The CDR3 region is CASSEGAGSPLHF. The CDR3, as DNA: TGTGCCAGTAGTGAGGGGGCAGGTTCACCCCTCCACTTT. The full variable domain, its missing parts supplied by reference TRBV19 and TRBJ1-6, is DGGITQSPKYLFRKEGQNVTLSCEQNLNHDAMYWYRQDPGQGLRLIYYSQIVNDFQKGDIAEGYSVSREKKESFPLTVTSAQKNPTAFYLCASSEGAGSPLHFGNGTRLTVT.

The CDR3: CASSSSQTAWNTEAFF. For the CDR3, the DNA is TGTGCCAGCAGTTCATCACAGACAGCTTGGAACACTGAAGCTTTCTTT. The rearrangement uses TRBV28 and TRBJ1-1, with a tentative D call TRBD1 (5 bases). The germline V gene has CDR1 MDHEN and CDR2 SYDVKM. V lost 4 bases and J 1 base, leaving 16 bases between the germline ends. CDR3 length equals 16 residues. The variable domain in full, completed from reference TRBV28 and TRBJ1-1, reads DVKVTQSSRYLVKRTGEKVFLECVQDMDHENMFWYRQDPGLGLRLIYFSYDVKMKEKGDIPEGYSVSREKKERFSLILESASTNQTSMYLCASSSSQTAWNTEAFFGQGTRLTVV.

The genes are TRBV7-6 and TRBJ2-2, with 9 bases aligning to TRBD2. V shed 5 bases, J shed 2 bases, and the junction held 9 bases outside the gene matches. Germline values: CDR1 SGHVS, CDR2 FNYEAQ. The CDR3 loop spans 17 amino acids. CDR3 in DNA: TGTGCCAGCAGCACCCTCGCGGGAGGGATTAACACCGGGGAGCTGTTTTTT. Its translation is CASSTLAGGINTGELFF.

This chain links TRBV5-8 with TRBJ2-5; tentatively, D is TRBD2 (6 bases). The CDR3 is made up of 16 amino acids. CDR1 is SGHTS and CDR2 is YDEGEE in the germline V gene. V was shortened by 3 bases and J by 4 bases, with 19 bases between the two germline ends. CDR3 coding DNA: TGTGCCAGCAGCTATGGGATTCGGGGGAGAGGAGAGACCCAGTACTTC. Its protein product is CASSYGIRGRGETQYF.

This sequence joins TRBV5-5 and TRBJ2-5, with a weak D call TRBD2 (6 bases). CDR1 and CDR2 (germline): SGHKS, YYEKEE (reference sequence). CDR3 length: 13 residues. V dropped 4 bases and J dropped 4 bases, with 11 bases sitting between them. The CDR3 sequence is CASSLVGGETQYF. As DNA, the CDR3 is TGTGCCAGCAGCCTCGTGGGAGGAGAGACCCAGTACTTC.

The chain recombines TRBV5-5 with TRBJ1-1; D uncertain. This CDR3 has 13 residues. Trimming took off 4 bases at V and 1 base at J, with 8 bases between the two ends. The germline V gene encodes CDR1 SGHKS and CDR2 YYEKEE (reference sequence). The CDR3 nucleotides are TGTGCCAGCAGCAGGAACAGGAACACTGAAGCTTTCTTT. Protein: CASSRNRNTEAFF.

The chain is built from TRBV29-1 and TRBJ2-2, with 8 bases identical to TRBD1. Losses at the gene ends were 7 bases for V and 6 bases for J; bases not matched to a gene: 4. The germline V gene encodes CDR1 SQVTM and CDR2 ANQGSEA. This CDR3 is 12 amino acids long. In DNA, the CDR3 is TGCAGCGCCGACAGGGGAGCCGGGGAGCTGTTTTTT. Translated, it gives CSADRGAGELFF.

The CDR3 region has the DNA TGTGCCAGCAGCTTCGTTCGGGACAGGGGGTTAGCTAACTATGGCTACACCTTC. This gives the protein CASSFVRDRGLANYGYTF. J is TRBJ1-2 and V is TRBV28, with 11 bases fitting TRBD1. Per germline, CDR1 MDHEN and CDR2 SYDVKM. Trimming removed 6 bases from V and 0 bases from J; junction bases left unmatched: 12. The CDR3 has 18 residues.

The genes are TRBV10-3 and TRBJ2-7; the D gene is possibly TRBD1 (6 bases). CDR1 is ENHRY and CDR2 is SYGVKD in the germline V gene. Trimming removed 6 bases at V and 3 bases at J, with 12 bases between. This CDR3 is 13 amino acids long. CDR3 DNA sequence: TGTGCCATCAGGGACCCGGACAGCTACGAGCAGTACTTC. Its translation: CAIRDPDSYEQYF.

This clone was found a few times. The gene calls are TRBV5-1 and TRBJ2-5, with 8 bases lining up with TRBD2. Germline V gene lookup returns CDR1 SGHRS and CDR2 YFSETQ. J gave up 4 bases and V 0 bases, and 8 bases lay outside the gene matches. This CDR3 has 16 residues. CDR3 in DNA: TGCGCCAGCAGCTTGGGGACCATAGCGGGAACAGAGACCCAGTACTTC. Translation gives CASSLGTIAGTETQYF.

The J gene is TRBJ2-1, the V gene TRBV28; TRBD1 matches 7 bases. The CDR3 spans 17 residues. Per germline, CDR1 MDHEN and CDR2 SYDVKM. The V segment lost 1 base and the J segment 7 bases; nucleotides outside the gene matches: 13. This chain's CDR3 is CASSLYPRDRAGNEQFF. The CDR3 DNA sequence: TGTGCCAGCAGTTTATACCCCCGAGACAGGGCTGGAAATGAGCAGTTCTTC.

This chain uses TRBV30 with TRBJ2-3, with D possibly matching TRBD2 (6 bases). Germline CDR1 and CDR2: GTSNPN and SVGIG (reference sequence). The CDR3 is 15 residues long. Trimming removed 0 bases from V and 3 bases from J, with 13 bases in between. The CDR3 DNA sequence: TGTGCCTGGAGTGTTGGAGGGAGCGGTACAGATACGCAGTATTTT. Its translation: CAWSVGGSGTDTQYF.